This record covers a single T cell receptor (beta chain). Primers for the PCR totalled 60 Vbeta and 13 Jbeta. Produced via immunoSEQ multiplex PCR; TCRdb's table is partial and in-frame only. In the table there are 160,000 or so clones, roughly 80% of which are singletons. This sample was taken from a study of cytomegalovirus exposure and HLA in healthy donors. This CDR3 region has 16 residues. With V trimmed by 3 bases and J by 0 bases, 3 bases remained unmatched. Germline-derived CDR1 and CDR2 are LGHNA and YSLEER. The V call is TRBV4-3, the J call TRBJ2-1; TRBD2 agrees at 9 bases. The sample comprised PBMCs. This clonotype was obtained from a man younger than 35 in good health and CMV-seropositive. The CDR3 sequence is CASSHISGSSYNEQFF. The DNA for the CDR3 is TGCGCCAGCAGCCACATTAGCGGGAGCTCCTACAATGAGCAGTTCTTC.